The present T cell receptor (beta chain) was sequenced within a study of memory CD4+ T cells and cytomegalovirus serostatus. Overall study: Healthy Belgian adult donors included about nine CMV-positive and some 24 CMV-negative people.

Single viable CD3+CD4+CD8-CD45RO+ cells were sorted as the memory CD4+ T cells. This table comes from immunoSEQ multiplex PCR, and its TCRdb copy is limited to in-frame clones, with some not included. The repertoire holds about 56,000 clones, with 82% as singletons. Sequencing input: memory CD4+ T cells from blood. The sequence was collected from an adult in good health and CMV-seronegative.

In DNA form, the CDR3 reads TGTGCCATCAGTGTAGGGACAGGGGGTAAGGGCGAGCAGTACTTC. It yields the protein CAISVGTGGKGEQYF. This chain links TRBV10-3 with TRBJ2-7, with 11 bases matching TRBD1. V lost 4 bases, J lost 6 bases, and 8 bases stayed unmatched. Germline V gives CDR1 ENHRY, CDR2 SYGVKD. The CDR3 totals 15 residues.